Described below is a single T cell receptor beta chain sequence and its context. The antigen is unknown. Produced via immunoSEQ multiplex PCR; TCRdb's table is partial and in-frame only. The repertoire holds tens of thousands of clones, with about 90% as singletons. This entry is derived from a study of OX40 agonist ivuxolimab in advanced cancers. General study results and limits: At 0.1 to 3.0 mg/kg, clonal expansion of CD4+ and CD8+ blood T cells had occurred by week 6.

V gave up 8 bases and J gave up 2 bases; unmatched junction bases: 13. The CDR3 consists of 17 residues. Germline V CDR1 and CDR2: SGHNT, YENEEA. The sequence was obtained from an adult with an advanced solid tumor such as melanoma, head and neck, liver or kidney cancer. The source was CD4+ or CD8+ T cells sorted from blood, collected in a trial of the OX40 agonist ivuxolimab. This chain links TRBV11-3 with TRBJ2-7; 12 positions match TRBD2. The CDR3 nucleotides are TGTGCCAGCTCCCGCGGGGCTGGGACTAGCGGGCCCTACGAGCAGTACTTC. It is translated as CASSRGAGTSGPYEQYF.